The 27 T cell receptor beta chains presented below share a single source sample, sequenced in a study of blood T cell repertoires in COVID-19. Repertoires were generated with immunoSEQ multiplex PCR, while TCRdb's copy carries only in-frame clones and drops some. Of about 96,000 clones listed, approximately 84% are singletons. Material for sequencing was peripheral blood. Every receptor here comes from a woman aged 55-75 years with acute or convalescent COVID-19.

This clone was seen only once. The J gene is TRBJ1-2, the V gene TRBV2; the D is unclear. The CDR3 is made up of 15 amino acids. Germline V gene lookup returns CDR1 SNHLY and CDR2 FYNNEI. V gave up 2 bases and J gave up 3 bases, with 13 bases separating them. CDR3 sequence: CASSEKSPRDYGYTF. The CDR3 nucleotides read TGTGCCAGCAGTGAAAAATCGCCGAGGGACTATGGCTACACCTTC.

The chain employs TRBV30 and TRBJ2-4; TRBD2 agrees at 11 bases. The CDR3 covers 15 residues. The J segment lost 3 bases and the V segment lost 0 bases, leaving 1 base of the junction unmatched. Germline CDR1 and CDR2: GTSNPN and SVGIG (reference sequence). The DNA for the CDR3 is TGTGCCTGGAGTGTCCTAGCGGGGGGCAAAAACATTCAGTACTTC. It encodes CAWSVLAGGKNIQYF.

V is TRBV6-6 and J is TRBJ1-1; possible D gene TRBD1, 6 bases. Trimming took 7 bases from V and 1 from J, leaving 13 bases between them. Looked up from germline, CDR1 is MNHNY and CDR2 is SVGAGI (reference sequence). The CDR3 loop spans 14 amino acids. The CDR3 loop reads CASTGQRGNTEAFF. CDR3 DNA: TGTGCCAGCACCGGACAGCGCGGGAACACTGAAGCTTTCTTT.

In its sample, this clone was seen once. This rearrangement joins TRBV2 to TRBJ1-6, with 8 bases identical to TRBD1. V lost 3 bases and J lost 5; bases outside the gene matches: 6. The germline CDR1 and CDR2 sequences are SNHLY and FYNNEI. The CDR3 contains 16 residues. This CDR3 reads CASSDTGQVHNSPLHF. The CDR3 bases are TGTGCCAGCAGTGATACGGGACAGGTCCATAATTCACCCCTCCACTTT.

The gene calls are TRBV27 and TRBJ1-2, with 9 bases identical to TRBD1. Germline loops: CDR1 MNHEY, CDR2 SMNVEV (reference sequence). This CDR3 has 13 residues. The J segment lost 5 bases and the V segment lost 8 bases, leaving 6 bases of the junction unmatched. CDR3 coding DNA: TGTGCCAGCCGGGGACAGGGAGGATATGGCTACACCTTC. Translation gives CASRGQGGYGYTF.

This rearrangement joins TRBV11-2 to TRBJ2-3, with D unresolved. V was pared by 6 bases and J by 3 bases, with 10 bases between. The CDR3 is 13 residues long. Germline-derived CDR1 and CDR2 are SGHAT and FQNNGV. The CDR3 DNA reads as TGTGCCAGCAGTCGTCCGTTAACAGATACGCAGTATTTT. As protein: CASSRPLTDTQYF.

The J gene is TRBJ1-4, the V gene TRBV4-3; TRBD1 aligns across 9 bases. V shed 1 base, J shed 7 bases, and the junction held 7 bases outside the gene matches. This CDR3 spans 16 amino acids. Germline CDR1 is LGHNA and CDR2 is YSLEER. The CDR3 is CASSQATGGGSEKLFF. The CDR3 nucleotides read TGCGCCAGCAGCCAAGCCACAGGGGGCGGGAGTGAAAAACTGTTTTTT.

This chain uses TRBV5-1 with TRBJ2-7; 10 positions agree with TRBD1. Germline V gene lookup returns CDR1 SGHRS and CDR2 YFSETQ. The V segment lost 0 bases and the J segment 5 bases; nucleotides outside the gene matches: 5. The CDR3 runs to 15 residues. The CDR3 bases are TGCGCCAGCAGCTTGGCCGGGACAGGGGACCACGAGCAGTACTTC. It specifies CASSLAGTGDHEQYF.

The CDR3 coding sequence is TGTGCCAGCAGCTTGCTTAGCTCCTACGAGCAGTACTTC. Protein sequence: CASSLLSSYEQYF. The V gene is TRBV5-6, the J gene TRBJ2-7, with D unresolved. Germline CDR1 and CDR2: SGHDT and YYEEEE. Trimming removed 1 base from V and 0 bases from J, with 5 bases in between. There are 13 residues in the CDR3.

The gene calls are TRBV11-3 and TRBJ2-3; 15 nucleotides match TRBD2. This CDR3 contains 18 residues. The junction had 11 bases not matched to a gene; V was cut back by 4 bases and J by 6 bases. Germline V lookup: CDR1 SGHNT, CDR2 YENEEA. Here the CDR3 reads CASSSRRTSGGARDTQYF. The CDR3, as DNA: TGTGCCAGCAGCTCGAGGCGGACTAGCGGGGGGGCTCGGGATACGCAGTATTTT.

V is TRBV4-2 and J is TRBJ2-1, with D perhaps matching TRBD2 (6 bases). Per germline, CDR1 LGHNA and CDR2 YNFKEQ. The CDR3 runs to 15 residues. V was shortened by 0 bases and J by 2 bases, with 8 bases between the two germline ends. The DNA for the CDR3 is TGTGCCAGCAGCCAAGAGGAGGGGCCCTACAATGAGCAGTTCTTC. This sequence encodes CASSQEEGPYNEQFF.

V is TRBV5-4 and J is TRBJ1-2, with a tentative D call TRBD1 (6 bases). The CDR3 is made up of 13 amino acids. V lost 2 bases, J lost 7 bases, and 12 bases lay in between. Germline-derived CDR1 and CDR2 are SGHNT and YYREEE (reference sequence). The CDR3 nucleotides read TGTGCCAGCAGCTTACAGGGAACGCGTGGCTACACCTTC. Protein sequence: CASSLQGTRGYTF.

The rearrangement joins TRBV19 to TRBJ1-1; D remains ambiguous. The germline V gene has CDR1 LNHDA and CDR2 SQIVND (reference sequence). The CDR3 extends over 13 amino acids. V was shortened by 5 bases and J by 5 bases, with 12 bases between the two germline ends. The CDR3 reads CASSVARGTEAFF. For the CDR3, the DNA is TGTGCCAGTAGTGTAGCCCGGGGAACTGAAGCTTTCTTT.

In this sample, this clone turned up a few times. The J gene is TRBJ2-7, the V gene TRBV5-1, with D possibly being TRBD2 (5 bases). The V gene lost 5 bases and the J gene lost 5 bases, with 17 bases spanning the gap. CDR1 is SGHRS, CDR2 YFSETQ, per germline. The CDR3 length is 14 residues. The CDR3 protein is CASSKGVVRNEQYF. For the CDR3, the DNA is TGCGCCAGCAGTAAGGGAGTAGTGCGGAACGAGCAGTACTTC. Filled out from reference TRBV5-1 and TRBJ2-7, the complete variable domain reads KAGVTQTPRYLIKTRGQQVTLSCSPISGHRSVSWYQQTPGQGLQFLFEYFSETQRNKGNFPGRFSGRQFSNSRSEMNVSTLELGDSALYLCASSKGVVRNEQYFGPGTRLTVT.

The rearrangement links TRBV29-1 to TRBJ1-2; no firm D call. The CDR3 contains 11 residues. Germline CDR1 is SQVTM and CDR2 is ANQGSEA. Trimming cost V 5 bases and J 6 bases, with 10 bases left between them. This CDR3 reads CSVLGGNGYTF. The CDR3 DNA reads as TGCAGCGTTTTGGGAGGGAATGGCTACACCTTC.

V gene TRBV6-5 combines with J gene TRBJ1-2; D call uncertain. The CDR3 contains 13 residues. Looked up from germline, CDR1 is MNHEY and CDR2 is SVGAGI. V was trimmed by 10 bases and J by 7 bases, leaving 19 bases between them. This CDR3 is CATGLLPGSGYTF. CDR3 bases: TGTGCCACCGGCCTCCTTCCGGGGAGTGGCTACACCTTC.

The chain recombines TRBV11-2 with TRBJ2-7; 12 nucleotides line up with TRBD2. Germline V gene sequence: CDR1 SGHAT, CDR2 FQNNGV. Trimming took 4 bases from V and 4 from J; bases not matched to a gene: 5. The CDR3 totals 15 residues. Here the CDR3 reads CASSWTSGVGYEQYF. The CDR3 bases are TGTGCCAGCAGCTGGACTAGCGGGGTCGGGTACGAGCAGTACTTC.

This chain joins TRBV30 and TRBJ1-2; D not certain. This CDR3 contains 12 residues. With 2 bases removed from V and 2 bases from J, the gap between germline ends came to 6 bases. Germline V lookup: CDR1 GTSNPN, CDR2 SVGIG (reference sequence). The CDR3 loop is CAWSPGNYGYTF. CDR3 DNA: TGTGCCTGGAGTCCCGGGAACTATGGCTACACCTTC. Together with reference TRBV30 and TRBJ1-2, the CDR3 gives the full variable domain: SQTIHQWPATLVQPVGSPLSLECTVEGTSNPNLYWYRQAAGRGLQLLFYSVGIGQISSEVPQNLSASRPQDRQFILSSKKLLLSDSGFYLCAWSPGNYGYTFGSGTRLTVV.

This chain joins TRBV11-1 and TRBJ1-1; D unclear. The germline V and J ends were trimmed by 0 bases and 1 base, with 9 bases remaining between them. The CDR3 contains 15 residues. Per germline, CDR1 SGHAT and CDR2 FQDESV (reference sequence). The CDR3 bases are TGTGCCAGCAGCTTAGCCCCCTCTTCGAACACTGAAGCTTTCTTT. It encodes CASSLAPSSNTEAFF. The variable domain in full, with the rest retrieved from reference TRBV11-1 and TRBJ1-1, is EAEVAQSPRYKITEKSQAVAFWCDPISGHATLYWYRQILGQGPELLVQFQDESVVDDSQLPKDRFSAERLKGVDSTLKIQPAELGDSAMYLCASSLAPSSNTEAFFGQGTRLTVV.

The chain links TRBV19 to TRBJ2-7, with 9 bases matching TRBD1. The DNA end is more similar to TRBJ2-1, so the J call may be wrong. The CDR3 totals 16 residues. Germline V gives CDR1 LNHDA, CDR2 SQIVND (reference sequence). The CDR3 bases are TGTGCCAGTAGTACCTTACGACAGGGGGGTCTTAATGAGCAGTTCTTC. It specifies CASSTLRQGGLNEQFF.

The rearrangement joins TRBV7-2 to TRBJ2-3; 8 bases are a match to TRBD1. The J segment lost 2 bases and the V segment lost 5 bases, leaving 6 bases of the junction unmatched. The CDR3 spans 15 residues. Germline V gene sequence: CDR1 SGHTA, CDR2 FQGNSA. In DNA, the CDR3 is TGTGCCAGCAGCCCGACAGGGGTGTACACAGATACGCAGTATTTT. It codes for CASSPTGVYTDTQYF.

This clone was seen only a few times. This rearrangement joins TRBV5-1 to TRBJ1-4; 7 nucleotides align to TRBD1. Germline trimming cut 5 bases from V and 4 bases from J; bases unmatched to any gene: 5. There are 14 residues in the CDR3. The germline gives CDR1 SGHRS, CDR2 YFSETQ. As DNA, the CDR3 is TGCGCCAGCAGGGGGGACAGAAGTAATGAAAAACTGTTTTTT. It yields the protein CASRGDRSNEKLFF.

The rearrangement uses TRBV5-1 and TRBJ1-1, with D perhaps matching TRBD1 (5 bases). V lost 4 bases and J lost 2, with 15 bases in between. CDR1 and CDR2 from the germline V gene are SGHRS and YFSETQ. This CDR3 region has 15 residues. CDR3 coding DNA: TGCGCCAGCAGCCAGGGTGGAGACATAAACACTGAAGCTTTCTTT. It is translated as CASSQGGDINTEAFF.

This clone turned up a few times. Other DNA sequences in the same sample also yield this CDR3. The chain joins TRBV27 to TRBJ1-3, with D tentatively TRBD1 (5 bases). The length of the CDR3 is 15 residues. CDR1 MNHEY and CDR2 SMNVEV come from the germline V gene (reference sequence). Trimming removed 5 bases at V and 2 bases at J, with 13 bases between. The CDR3 DNA follows: TGTGCCAGCAGTCTTGACAGCACCCCTGGAAACACCATATATTTT. This translates into CASSLDSTPGNTIYF.

The chain carries TRBV10-3 and TRBJ2-1; TRBD2 aligns across 7 bases. In germline, CDR1 is ENHRY, CDR2 SYGVKD. V gave up 2 bases and J gave up 10 bases; unmatched junction bases: 5. The CDR3 consists of 13 residues. In DNA, the CDR3 is TGTGCCATCAGTGAGCGGGGGGAGGGGGAGCAGTTCTTC. It is translated as CAISERGEGEQFF.

The chain employs TRBV5-5 and TRBJ2-5; 10 bases are shared with TRBD1. The germline gives CDR1 SGHKS, CDR2 YYEKEE (reference sequence). This CDR3 is built from 16 residues. Trimming took 4 bases from V and 4 from J; bases not matched to a gene: 10. The CDR3 region is CASSIRQGAGSETQYF. The DNA for the CDR3 is TGTGCCAGCAGCATAAGACAGGGGGCCGGTTCAGAGACCCAGTACTTC.

The chain combines TRBV7-9 with TRBJ1-2; 9 bases map to TRBD1. The J segment lost 4 bases and the V segment lost 8 bases, leaving 8 bases of the junction unmatched. The CDR3 has 14 residues. The V gene's germline CDR1 is SEHNR and CDR2 FQNEAQ (reference sequence). This CDR3 is CASATGGNLYGYTF. CDR3 DNA sequence: TGTGCCAGCGCCACAGGGGGCAACCTCTATGGCTACACCTTC.